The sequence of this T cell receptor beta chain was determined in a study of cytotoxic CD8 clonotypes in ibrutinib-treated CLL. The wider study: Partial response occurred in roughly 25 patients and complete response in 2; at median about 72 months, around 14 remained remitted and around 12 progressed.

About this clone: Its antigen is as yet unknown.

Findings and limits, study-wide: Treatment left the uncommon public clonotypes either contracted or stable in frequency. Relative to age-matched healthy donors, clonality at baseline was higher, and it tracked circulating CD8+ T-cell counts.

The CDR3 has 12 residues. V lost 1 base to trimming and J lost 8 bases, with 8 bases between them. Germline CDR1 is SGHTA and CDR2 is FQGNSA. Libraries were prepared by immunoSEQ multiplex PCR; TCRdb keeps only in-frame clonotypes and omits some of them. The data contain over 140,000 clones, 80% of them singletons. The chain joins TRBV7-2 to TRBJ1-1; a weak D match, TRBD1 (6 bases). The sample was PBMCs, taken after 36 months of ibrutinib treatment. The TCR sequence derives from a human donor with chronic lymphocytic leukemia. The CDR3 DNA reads TGTGCCAGCAGCTTAGGAGGACAGGAAGCTTTCTTT. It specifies CASSLGGQEAFF. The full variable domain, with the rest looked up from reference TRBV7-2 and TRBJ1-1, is GAGVSQSPSNKVTEKGKDVELRCDPISGHTALYWYRQSLGQGLEFLIYFQGNSAPDKSGLPSDRFSAERTGGSVSTLTIQRTQQEDSAVYLCASSLGGQEAFFGQGTRLTVV.